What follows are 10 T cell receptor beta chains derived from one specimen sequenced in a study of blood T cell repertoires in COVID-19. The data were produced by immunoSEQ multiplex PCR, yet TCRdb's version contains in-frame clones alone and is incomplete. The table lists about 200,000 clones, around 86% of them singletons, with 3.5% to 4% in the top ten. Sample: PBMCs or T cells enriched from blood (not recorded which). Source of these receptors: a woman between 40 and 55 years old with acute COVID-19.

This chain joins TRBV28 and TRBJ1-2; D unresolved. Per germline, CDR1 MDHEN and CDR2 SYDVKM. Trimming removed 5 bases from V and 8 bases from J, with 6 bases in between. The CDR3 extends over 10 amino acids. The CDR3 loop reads CASSSQGYTF. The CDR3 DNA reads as TGTGCCAGCAGTAGTCAGGGCTACACCTTC.

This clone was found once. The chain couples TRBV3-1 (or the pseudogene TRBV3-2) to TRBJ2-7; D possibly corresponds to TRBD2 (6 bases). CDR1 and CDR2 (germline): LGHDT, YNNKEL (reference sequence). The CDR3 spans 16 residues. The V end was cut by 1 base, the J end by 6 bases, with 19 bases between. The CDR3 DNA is TGTGCCAGCAGCCAAGTGACGGGAGTTGTTTTGGGCGAGCAGTACTTC. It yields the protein CASSQVTGVVLGEQYF.

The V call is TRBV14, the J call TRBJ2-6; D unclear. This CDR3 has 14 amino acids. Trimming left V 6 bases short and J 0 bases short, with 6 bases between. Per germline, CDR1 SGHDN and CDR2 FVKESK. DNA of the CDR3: TGTGCCAGCAGGAAAGCCTCTGGGGCCAACGTCCTGACTTTC. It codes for CASRKASGANVLTF.

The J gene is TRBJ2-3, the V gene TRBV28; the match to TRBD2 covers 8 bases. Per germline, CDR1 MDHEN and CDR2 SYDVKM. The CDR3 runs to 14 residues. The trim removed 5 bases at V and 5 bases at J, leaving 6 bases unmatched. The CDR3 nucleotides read TGTGCCAGCAGTCAAAGCGGGAGCGTAGATACGCAGTATTTT. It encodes CASSQSGSVDTQYF.

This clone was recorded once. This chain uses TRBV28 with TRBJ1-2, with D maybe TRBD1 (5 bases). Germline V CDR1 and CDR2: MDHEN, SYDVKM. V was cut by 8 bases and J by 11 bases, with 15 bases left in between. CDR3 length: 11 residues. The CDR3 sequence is CASGPTDVYTF. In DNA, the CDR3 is TGTGCCAGCGGCCCGACAGACGTATACACCTTC.

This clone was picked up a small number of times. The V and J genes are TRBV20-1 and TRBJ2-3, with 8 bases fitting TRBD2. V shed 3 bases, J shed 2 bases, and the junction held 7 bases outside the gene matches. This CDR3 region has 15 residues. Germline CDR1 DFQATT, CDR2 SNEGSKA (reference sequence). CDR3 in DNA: TGCAGTGCTAGTCCAGCGGGAGCTTTCACAGATACGCAGTATTTT. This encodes CSASPAGAFTDTQYF.

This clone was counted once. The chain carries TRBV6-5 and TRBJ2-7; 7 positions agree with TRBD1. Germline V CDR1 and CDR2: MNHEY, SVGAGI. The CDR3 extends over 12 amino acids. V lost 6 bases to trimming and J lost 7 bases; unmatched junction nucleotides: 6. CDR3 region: CASSLGGGEQYF. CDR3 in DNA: TGTGCCAGCAGCCTAGGGGGCGGGGAGCAGTACTTC.

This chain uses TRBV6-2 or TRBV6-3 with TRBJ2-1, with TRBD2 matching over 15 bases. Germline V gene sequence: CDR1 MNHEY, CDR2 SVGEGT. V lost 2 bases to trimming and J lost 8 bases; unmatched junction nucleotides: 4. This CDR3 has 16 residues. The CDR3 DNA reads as TGTGCCAGCAGTTACGGGACTAGCGGGAGGTCTTATGAGCAGTTCTTC. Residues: CASSYGTSGRSYEQFF.

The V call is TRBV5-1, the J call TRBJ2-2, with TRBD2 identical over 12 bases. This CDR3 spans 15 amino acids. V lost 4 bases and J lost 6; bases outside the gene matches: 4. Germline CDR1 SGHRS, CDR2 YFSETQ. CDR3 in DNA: TGCGCCAGCAGCACATGGACTAGCGGGGCCGGGGAGCTGTTTTTT. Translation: CASSTWTSGAGELFF.

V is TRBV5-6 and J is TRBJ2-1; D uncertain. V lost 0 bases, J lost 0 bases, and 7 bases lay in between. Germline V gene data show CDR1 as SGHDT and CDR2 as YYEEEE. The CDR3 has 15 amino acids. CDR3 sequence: CASSLAGSSYNEQFF. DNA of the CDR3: TGTGCCAGCAGCTTGGCGGGTAGCTCCTACAATGAGCAGTTCTTC. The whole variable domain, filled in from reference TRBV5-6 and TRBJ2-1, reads DAGVTQSPTHLIKTRGQQVTLRCSPKSGHDTVSWYQQALGQGPQFIFQYYEEEERQRGNFPDRFSGHQFPNYSSELNVNALLLGDSALYLCASSLAGSSYNEQFFGPGTRLTVL.